Given below is one T cell receptor (beta chain) in context. Specified time point: patch test 3, about 24 weeks after DPC sensitization. Sample treatment: therapeutic diphenylcyclopropenone sensitization with weekly scalp DPC. Germline lookup yields CDR1 MNHEY and CDR2 SVGAGI. The CDR3 loop spans 18 amino acids. Trimming shortened V by 2 bases and J by 0 bases, and 17 bases separated the two germline ends. The data were obtained in a study of human T cells and chemical hapten exposure. About the research overall: On roughly 2 cm by roughly 2 cm of upper inner arm skin, sensitization was performed with 2% DPC.

TCRdb reprocessed the RACE reads via MiXCR and lists one record per CDR3 protein. The sample records roughly 100,000 distinct CDR3 sequences, nearly 35% being singletons. This clonotype was sampled from a middle-aged man with alopecia areata. Some clones in this sample may be carry-over from other donors' samples. The chain carries TRBV6-5 and TRBJ1-3; D possibly corresponds to TRBD1 (5 bases). Specimen: whole blood, collected in connection with sensitization to the hapten diphenylcyclopropenone (DPC). CDR3 sequence: CASSYTPQQDTSGNTIYF. In nucleotides, the CDR3 is TGTGCCAGCAGTTACACTCCCCAACAGGATACCTCTGGAAACACCATATATTTT.